This TCR beta chain was documented in a study of blood T cell repertoires in COVID-19. This CDR3 is built from 12 residues. Per the germline V gene, CDR1 is SGHAT and CDR2 is FQNNGV. Between the trimmed V and J ends, which lost 4 bases and 9 bases, there was a span of 10 bases. The assay was immunoSEQ multiplex PCR, and TCRdb's table has in-frame clones only and misses some. Among 250,000 to 300,000 clones listed, 80% to 90% were seen once. This clonotype was sampled from a woman in her 70s with COVID-19, enrolled during active disease. The sequenced sample was peripheral blood. The genes are TRBV11-2 and TRBJ2-1; D not certain. The CDR3 nucleotides read TGTGCCAGCAGCTCGAGCCCCACTGAGCAGTTCTTC. Amino acid sequence: CASSSSPTEQFF.